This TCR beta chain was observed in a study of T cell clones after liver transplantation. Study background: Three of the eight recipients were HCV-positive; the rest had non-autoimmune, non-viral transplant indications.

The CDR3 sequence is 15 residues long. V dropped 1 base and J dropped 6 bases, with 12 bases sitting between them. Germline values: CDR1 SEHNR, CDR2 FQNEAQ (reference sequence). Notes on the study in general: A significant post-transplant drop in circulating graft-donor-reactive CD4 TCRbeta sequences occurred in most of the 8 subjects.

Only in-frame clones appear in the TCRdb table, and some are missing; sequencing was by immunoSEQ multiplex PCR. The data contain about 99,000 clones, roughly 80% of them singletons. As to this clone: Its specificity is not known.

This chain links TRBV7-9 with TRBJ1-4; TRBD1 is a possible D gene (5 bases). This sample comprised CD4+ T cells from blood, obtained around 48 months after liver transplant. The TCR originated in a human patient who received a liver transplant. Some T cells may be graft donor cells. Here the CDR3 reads CASSLGEGTYEKLFF. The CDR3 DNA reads TGTGCCAGCAGCTTAGGAGAGGGGACTTATGAAAAACTGTTTTTT.